This TCR beta chain was recovered during a study of T-cell reconstitution after alpha-beta-depleted transplantation in children. Turning to this clonotype: Its specificity is not known.

Whole-study results and caveats: T-cell counts and diversity at one year post-transplant came mainly from newly produced T cells. TCRbeta diversity was high at day 60 in some patients (a result of surviving recipient T cells and thymic progenitors).

Using unique molecular identifiers, the investigators prepared the TCRbeta library. TCRdb itself ran the PCR reads through MiXCR, one entry per CDR3 protein. Of 250,000 or so distinct CDR3 sequences in the sample, 6.5% to 10% were seen once. Germline CDR1 MNHNS, CDR2 SASEGT. CDR3 length: 11 residues. V shed 8 bases and J shed 3 bases, with 8 bases lying between them. The chain is built from TRBV6-1 and TRBJ2-7, with TRBD2 as a possible D gene (5 bases). This clonotype was sampled from a male patient between 10 and 17 years old who had a stem cell transplant for acute lymphoblastic leukemia, so the T cells may come from the graft donor. Material: PBMCs, mostly from graft donor cells, obtained 180 days after TCRalphabeta/CD19-depleted stem cell transplant. The CDR3 is CASGLIYEQYF. CDR3 bases: TGTGCCAGCGGACTTATCTACGAGCAGTACTTC.